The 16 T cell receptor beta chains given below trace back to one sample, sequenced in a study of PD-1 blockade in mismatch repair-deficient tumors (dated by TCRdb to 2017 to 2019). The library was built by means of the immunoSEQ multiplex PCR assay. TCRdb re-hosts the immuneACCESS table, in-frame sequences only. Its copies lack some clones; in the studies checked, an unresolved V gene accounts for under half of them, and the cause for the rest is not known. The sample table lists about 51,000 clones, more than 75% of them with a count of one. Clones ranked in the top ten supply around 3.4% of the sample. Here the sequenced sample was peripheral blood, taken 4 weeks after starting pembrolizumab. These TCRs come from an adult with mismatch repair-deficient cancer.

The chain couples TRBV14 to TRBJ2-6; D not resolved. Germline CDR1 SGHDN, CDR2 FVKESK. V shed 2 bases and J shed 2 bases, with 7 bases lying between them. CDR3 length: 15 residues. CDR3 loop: CASSQWIPGANVLTF. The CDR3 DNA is TGTGCCAGCAGCCAATGGATTCCTGGGGCCAACGTCCTGACTTTC. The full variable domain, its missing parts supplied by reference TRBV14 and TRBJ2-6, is EAGVTQFPSHSVIEKGQTVTLRCDPISGHDNLYWYRRVMGKEIKFLLHFVKESKQDESGMPNNRFLAERTGGTYSTLKVQPAELEDSGVYFCASSQWIPGANVLTFGAGSRLTVL.

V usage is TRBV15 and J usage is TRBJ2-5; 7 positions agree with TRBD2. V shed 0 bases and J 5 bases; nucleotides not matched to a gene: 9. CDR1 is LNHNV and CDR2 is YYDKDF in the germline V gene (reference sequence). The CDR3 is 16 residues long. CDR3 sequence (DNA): TGTGCCACCAGCAGAGATCGGGCTAGCGGAGGGGAGACCCAGTACTTC. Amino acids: CATSRDRASGGETQYF.

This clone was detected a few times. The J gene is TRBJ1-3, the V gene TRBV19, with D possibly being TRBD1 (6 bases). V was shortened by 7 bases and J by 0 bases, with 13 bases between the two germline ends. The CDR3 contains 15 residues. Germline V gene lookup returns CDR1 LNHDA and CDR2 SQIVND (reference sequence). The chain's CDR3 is CASMDRTFSGNTIYF. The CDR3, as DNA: TGTGCCAGTATGGACAGAACTTTCTCTGGAAACACCATATATTTT. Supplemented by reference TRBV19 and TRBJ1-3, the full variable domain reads DGGITQSPKYLFRKEGQNVTLSCEQNLNHDAMYWYRQDPGQGLRLIYYSQIVNDFQKGDIAEGYSVSREKKESFPLTVTSAQKNPTAFYLCASMDRTFSGNTIYFGEGSWLTVV.

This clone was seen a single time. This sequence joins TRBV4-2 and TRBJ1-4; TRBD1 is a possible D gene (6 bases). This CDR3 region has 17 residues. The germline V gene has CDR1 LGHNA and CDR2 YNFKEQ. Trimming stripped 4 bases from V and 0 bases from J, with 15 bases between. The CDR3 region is CASSLGGRLATNEKLFF. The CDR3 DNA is TGTGCCAGCAGCCTGGGGGGCAGACTTGCAACTAATGAAAAACTGTTTTTT.

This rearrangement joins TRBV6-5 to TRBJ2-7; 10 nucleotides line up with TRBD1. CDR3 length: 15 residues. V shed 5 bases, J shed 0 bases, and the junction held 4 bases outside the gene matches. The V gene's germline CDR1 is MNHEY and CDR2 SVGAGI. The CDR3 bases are TGTGCCAGCAGTACTAGACAGGGGGCCTCCTACGAGCAGTACTTC. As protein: CASSTRQGASYEQYF.

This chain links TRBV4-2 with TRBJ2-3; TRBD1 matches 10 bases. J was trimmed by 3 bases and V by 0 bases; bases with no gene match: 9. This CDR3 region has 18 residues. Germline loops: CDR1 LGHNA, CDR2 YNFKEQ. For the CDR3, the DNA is TGTGCCAGCAGCCAAGAATTACCGGGACAGGGGAAGACAGATACGCAGTATTTT. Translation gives CASSQELPGQGKTDTQYF.

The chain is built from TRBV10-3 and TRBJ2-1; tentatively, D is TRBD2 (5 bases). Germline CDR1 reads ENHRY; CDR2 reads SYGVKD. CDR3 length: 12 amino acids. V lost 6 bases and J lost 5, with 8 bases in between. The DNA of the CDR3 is TGTGCCATCAGGGCGACTAACAATGAGCAGTTCTTC. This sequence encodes CAIRATNNEQFF.

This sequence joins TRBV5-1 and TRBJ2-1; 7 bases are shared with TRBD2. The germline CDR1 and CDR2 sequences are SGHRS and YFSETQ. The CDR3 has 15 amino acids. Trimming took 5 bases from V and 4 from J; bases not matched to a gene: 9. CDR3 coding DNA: TGCGCCAGCAGAACCCTAGCGGAGGTTTACAATGAGCAGTTCTTC. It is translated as CASRTLAEVYNEQFF.

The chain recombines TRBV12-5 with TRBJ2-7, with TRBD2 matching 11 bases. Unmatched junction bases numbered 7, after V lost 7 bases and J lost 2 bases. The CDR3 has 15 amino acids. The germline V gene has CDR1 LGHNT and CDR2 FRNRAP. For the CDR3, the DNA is TGTGCTAGTGCCCCTGGGACTAGCGGTCCCTACGAGCAGTACTTC. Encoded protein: CASAPGTSGPYEQYF.

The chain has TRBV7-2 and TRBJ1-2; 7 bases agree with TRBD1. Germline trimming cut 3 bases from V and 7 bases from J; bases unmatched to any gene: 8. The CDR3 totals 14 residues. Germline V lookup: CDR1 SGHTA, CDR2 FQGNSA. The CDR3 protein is CASSFSGQRSGYTF. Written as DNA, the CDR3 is TGTGCCAGCAGCTTTTCGGGACAGAGGTCTGGCTACACCTTC. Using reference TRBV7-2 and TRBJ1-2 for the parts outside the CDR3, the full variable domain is GAGVSQSPSNKVTEKGKDVELRCDPISGHTALYWYRQSLGQGLEFLIYFQGNSAPDKSGLPSDRFSAERTGGSVSTLTIQRTQQEDSAVYLCASSFSGQRSGYTFGSGTRLTVV.

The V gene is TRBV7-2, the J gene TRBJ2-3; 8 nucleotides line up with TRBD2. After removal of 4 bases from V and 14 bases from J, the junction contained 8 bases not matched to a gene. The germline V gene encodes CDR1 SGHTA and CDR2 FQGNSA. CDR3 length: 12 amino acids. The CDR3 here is CASSSPGGQGYF. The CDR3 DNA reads TGTGCCAGCAGCTCCCCGGGAGGGCAAGGGTATTTT.

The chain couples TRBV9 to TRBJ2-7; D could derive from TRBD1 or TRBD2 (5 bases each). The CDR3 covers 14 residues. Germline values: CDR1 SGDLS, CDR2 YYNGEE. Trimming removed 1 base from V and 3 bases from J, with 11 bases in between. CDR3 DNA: TGTGCCAGCAGCGTATTGGGGGTAGACTACGAGCAGTACTTC. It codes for CASSVLGVDYEQYF.

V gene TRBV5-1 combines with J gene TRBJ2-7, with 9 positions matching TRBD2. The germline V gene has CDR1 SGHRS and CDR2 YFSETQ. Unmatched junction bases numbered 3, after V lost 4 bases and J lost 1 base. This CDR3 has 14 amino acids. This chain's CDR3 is CASSQSGRSYEQYF. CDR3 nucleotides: TGCGCCAGCAGCCAGAGCGGGAGGTCCTACGAGCAGTACTTC. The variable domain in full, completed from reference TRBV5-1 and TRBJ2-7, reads KAGVTQTPRYLIKTRGQQVTLSCSPISGHRSVSWYQQTPGQGLQFLFEYFSETQRNKGNFPGRFSGRQFSNSRSEMNVSTLELGDSALYLCASSQSGRSYEQYFGPGTRLTVT.

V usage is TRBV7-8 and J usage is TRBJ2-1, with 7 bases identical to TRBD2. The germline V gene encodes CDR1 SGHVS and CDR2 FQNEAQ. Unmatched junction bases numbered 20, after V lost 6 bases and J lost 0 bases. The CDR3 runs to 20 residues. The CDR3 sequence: CASSRPDSPSSGSSYNEQFF. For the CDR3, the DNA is TGTGCCAGCAGTCGCCCAGACTCGCCCTCTAGCGGAAGCTCCTACAATGAGCAGTTCTTC. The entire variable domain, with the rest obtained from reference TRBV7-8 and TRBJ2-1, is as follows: GAGVSQSPRYKVAKRGQDVALRCDPISGHVSLFWYQQALGQGPEFLTYFQNEAQLDKSGLPSDRFFAERPEGSVSTLKIQRTQQEDSAVYLCASSRPDSPSSGSSYNEQFFGPGTRLTVL.

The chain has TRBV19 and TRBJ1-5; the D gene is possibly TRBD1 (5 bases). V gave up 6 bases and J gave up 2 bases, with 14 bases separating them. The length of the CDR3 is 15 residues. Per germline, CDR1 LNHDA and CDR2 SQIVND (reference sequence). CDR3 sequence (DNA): TGTGCCAGTAGCTCTACGGGACGAGGCAATCAGCCCCAGCATTTT. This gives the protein CASSSTGRGNQPQHF.

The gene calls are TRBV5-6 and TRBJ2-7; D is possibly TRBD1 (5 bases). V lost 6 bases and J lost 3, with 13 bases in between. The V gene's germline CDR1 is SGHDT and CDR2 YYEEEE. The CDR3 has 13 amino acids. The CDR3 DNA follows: TGTGCCAGCAAAGGACAAAGAAGCTACGAGCAGTACTTC. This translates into CASKGQRSYEQYF.